The 26 T cell receptor beta chains presented below share a single source sample, sequenced in a study of blood T cell repertoires in COVID-19. The method was immunoSEQ multiplex PCR; TCRdb's version includes in-frame clones alone and lacks a portion of them. Among about 200,000 clones listed, about 85% were seen once. What was sequenced was PBMCs or T cells enriched from blood (not recorded which). The receptor set was obtained from a woman aged 25 to 39 who had recovered from COVID-19.

The rearrangement links TRBV29-1 to TRBJ1-1; 8 bases align to TRBD1. CDR1 and CDR2 from the germline V gene are SQVTM and ANQGSEA. V was clipped by 8 bases and J by 3 bases; unmatched bases: 8. The CDR3 length is 13 residues. The CDR3 DNA is TGCAGCACTTGGACAGGGACAGACACTGAAGCTTTCTTT. Amino acids: CSTWTGTDTEAFF.

This clone was picked up a small number of times. The CDR3: CASSRGQGIYEQYF. The CDR3 bases are TGCGCCAGCAGCCGAGGACAGGGAATCTACGAGCAGTACTTC. V is TRBV4-3 and J is TRBJ2-7; TRBD1 matches at 8 bases. The CDR3 loop spans 14 amino acids. Unmatched junction bases numbered 5, after V lost 4 bases and J lost 3 bases. Germline values: CDR1 LGHNA, CDR2 YSLEER.

The V call is TRBV7-9, the J call TRBJ2-5; weak D call: TRBD2 (6 bases). Germline assignment: CDR1 SEHNR and CDR2 FQNEAQ (reference sequence). V was trimmed by 4 bases and J by 9 bases, leaving 21 bases between them. The CDR3 sequence is 15 residues long. The CDR3 reads CASSSSPGLQDSQYF. CDR3 sequence (DNA): TGTGCCAGCAGCTCATCACCGGGACTCCAGGATTCCCAGTACTTC. The whole variable domain, remainder taken from reference TRBV7-9 and TRBJ2-5, is DTGVSQNPRHKITKRGQNVTFRCDPISEHNRLYWYRQTLGQGPEFLTYFQNEAQLEKSRLLSDRFSAERPKGSFSTLEIQRTEQGDSAMYLCASSSSPGLQDSQYFGPGTRLLVL.

The table lists this clone with a count of one. V and J are TRBV27 and TRBJ2-2; D call uncertain. This CDR3 is 15 amino acids long. V dropped 5 bases and J dropped 0 bases, with 10 bases sitting between them. The germline gives CDR1 MNHEY, CDR2 SMNVEV (reference sequence). Written as DNA, the CDR3 is TGTGCCAGCAGTCAAGAGCCCGCGAACACCGGGGAGCTGTTTTTT. It yields the protein CASSQEPANTGELFF.

This clone has only a few counts. The chain combines TRBV5-1 with TRBJ1-1, with D possibly being TRBD1 (6 bases). This CDR3 region has 13 residues. V shed 2 bases and J shed 7 bases, with 12 bases lying between them. CDR1 and CDR2 (germline): SGHRS, YFSETQ. The CDR3 is CASSLRGGSEAFF. CDR3 DNA: TGCGCCAGCAGCTTACGAGGGGGAAGTGAAGCTTTCTTT.

This clone was recorded a few times. In nucleotides, the CDR3 is TGTGCCAGCAGCTTAAGACAGGGTGAAACTGAAGCTTTCTTT. Translation gives CASSLRQGETEAFF. The V and J genes are TRBV13 and TRBJ1-1; the match to TRBD1 covers 7 bases. V shed 2 bases and J 5 bases; nucleotides not matched to a gene: 5. This CDR3 region has 14 residues. Germline CDR1 PRHDT, CDR2 FYEKMQ (reference sequence). The full variable domain, its missing parts supplied by reference TRBV13 and TRBJ1-1, is AAGVIQSPRHLIKEKRETATLKCYPIPRHDTVYWYQQGPGQDPQFLISFYEKMQSDKGSIPDRFSAQQFSDYHSELNMSSLELGDSALYFCASSLRQGETEAFFGQGTRLTVV.

This clone has ten or more counts. This CDR3 is CASSFRGNGERGNQPQHF. As DNA, the CDR3 is TGTGCCAGTAGTTTCAGGGGCAATGGGGAACGTGGCAATCAGCCCCAGCATTTT. V is TRBV19 and J is TRBJ1-5, with TRBD1 as a possible D gene (6 bases). Trimming pared 5 bases from V and 2 bases from J, leaving 22 bases between. The germline V gene encodes CDR1 LNHDA and CDR2 SQIVND (reference sequence). The CDR3 has 18 amino acids.

The rearrangement joins TRBV11-3 to TRBJ1-1; the D is unclear. Germline CDR1 reads SGHNT; CDR2 reads YENEEA. The V gene lost 5 bases and the J gene lost 0 bases, with 10 bases spanning the gap. The CDR3 runs 14 residues. The CDR3 DNA follows: TGTGCCAGCAGCCGACTGAGGATGAACACTGAAGCTTTCTTT. Its translation: CASSRLRMNTEAFF.

The chain combines TRBV7-9 with TRBJ1-3; D unclear. V lost 0 bases, J lost 0 bases, and 6 bases lay in between. CDR1 is SEHNR, CDR2 FQNEAQ, per germline (reference sequence). The CDR3 loop spans 15 amino acids. In DNA, the CDR3 is TGTGCCAGCAGCTTAGCGGTGGCCTCTGGAAACACCATATATTTT. Protein sequence: CASSLAVASGNTIYF. The complete variable domain, with remaining parts taken from reference TRBV7-9 and TRBJ1-3, reads DTGVSQNPRHKITKRGQNVTFRCDPISEHNRLYWYRQTLGQGPEFLTYFQNEAQLEKSRLLSDRFSAERPKGSFSTLEIQRTEQGDSAMYLCASSLAVASGNTIYFGEGSWLTVV.

The chain uses TRBV24-1 and TRBJ2-7; the D gene is possibly TRBD1 (6 bases). The CDR3 totals 15 residues. CDR1 and CDR2 from the germline V gene are KGHDR and SFDVKD. Trimming shortened V by 5 bases and J by 1 base, and 14 bases separated the two germline ends. CDR3 in amino acids: CATSARDTSSYEQYF. CDR3 nucleotides: TGTGCCACCAGTGCCCGGGACACCTCTTCCTACGAGCAGTACTTC.

The chain recombines TRBV11-1 with TRBJ1-2; 9 nucleotides agree with TRBD1. The CDR3 covers 12 residues. J gave up 10 bases and V 8 bases, and 8 bases lay outside the gene matches. Germline V lookup: CDR1 SGHAT, CDR2 FQDESV (reference sequence). The CDR3 region has the DNA TGTGCCAGCTCCCGACAGGGGGGGTCCTACACCTTC. Amino acid sequence: CASSRQGGSYTF.

This chain links TRBV9 with TRBJ2-7; unclear D gene. The CDR3 length is 13 residues. V shed 1 base and J shed 0 bases, with 5 bases lying between them. CDR1 and CDR2 from the germline V gene are SGDLS and YYNGEE. CDR3: CASSVSSSYEQYF. The CDR3 DNA sequence: TGTGCCAGCAGCGTAAGTAGCTCCTACGAGCAGTACTTC.

The chain links TRBV7-8 to TRBJ2-1, with TRBD2 matching 8 bases. This CDR3 contains 14 residues. J was trimmed by 6 bases and V by 8 bases; bases with no gene match: 9. Germline CDR1 and CDR2: SGHVS and FQNEAQ. CDR3 DNA: TGTGCCAGCTCCGGGGGGGGAAGGGCCAATGAGCAGTTCTTC. It is translated as CASSGGGRANEQFF.

The chain recombines TRBV7-8 with TRBJ2-3; the D gene is possibly TRBD1 (6 bases). CDR1 and CDR2 (germline): SGHVS, FQNEAQ. V lost 5 bases and J lost 3, with 21 bases in between. The CDR3 length is 17 residues. The CDR3 region is CASSAHRDVWETDTQYF. The CDR3 coding sequence is TGTGCCAGCAGCGCCCACAGGGATGTATGGGAGACAGATACGCAGTATTTT.

V and J are TRBV27 and TRBJ1-5; 8 bases line up with TRBD1. CDR1 is MNHEY and CDR2 is SMNVEV in the germline V gene (reference sequence). This CDR3 is built from 12 residues. Trimming at V came to 8 bases and at J to 9 bases, leaving 6 bases not matched to a gene. CDR3 loop: CASGQGARPQHF. CDR3 DNA sequence: TGTGCCAGCGGGCAGGGGGCACGGCCCCAGCATTTT.

The rearrangement links TRBV6-2 or TRBV6-3 to TRBJ2-1, with D possibly being TRBD2 (8 bases). The CDR3 contains 20 residues. Germline V gives CDR1 MNHEY, CDR2 SVGEGT. V was cut by 0 bases and J by 0 bases, with 21 bases left in between. The CDR3 sequence: CASSYSNRGQREFSYNEQFF. CDR3 bases: TGTGCCAGCAGTTACTCGAACAGGGGTCAGCGGGAGTTCTCCTACAATGAGCAGTTCTTC.

This clone was recorded once. V and J are TRBV7-2 and TRBJ1-1, with 9 nucleotides matching TRBD1. The ends lost 7 bases at V and 3 bases at J; junction bases unmatched: 9. Germline CDR1 reads SGHTA; CDR2 reads FQGNSA. This CDR3 has 15 residues. CDR3 in amino acids: CASTRRTGAYTEAFF. CDR3 nucleotide sequence: TGTGCCAGCACACGACGGACAGGGGCATACACTGAAGCTTTCTTT.

This chain links TRBV19 with TRBJ1-2; TRBD1 agrees at 8 bases. The ends lost 7 bases at V and 8 bases at J; junction bases unmatched: 9. The CDR3 contains 13 residues. Per the germline V gene, CDR1 is LNHDA and CDR2 is SQIVND (reference sequence). CDR3 nucleotide sequence: TGTGCCAGTAATGGGGCAGGGGGCTGGGGCTACACCTTC. Protein product: CASNGAGGWGYTF. Complete variable domain (other parts from reference TRBV19 and TRBJ1-2): DGGITQSPKYLFRKEGQNVTLSCEQNLNHDAMYWYRQDPGQGLRLIYYSQIVNDFQKGDIAEGYSVSREKKESFPLTVTSAQKNPTAFYLCASNGAGGWGYTFGSGTRLTVV.

The chain recombines TRBV4-3 with TRBJ2-1, with 7 nucleotides matching TRBD1. The CDR3 loop spans 16 amino acids. V dropped 3 bases and J dropped 0; count of bases not matched to a gene: 5. Germline assignment: CDR1 LGHNA and CDR2 YSLEER. The CDR3 bases are TGCGCCAGCAGCCAGGACAGGTTCAGCTCCTACAATGAGCAGTTCTTC. It encodes CASSQDRFSSYNEQFF.

The chain is built from TRBV27 and TRBJ2-3, with D hard to call. Germline CDR1 and CDR2: MNHEY and SMNVEV (reference sequence). The CDR3 is 13 residues long. Trimming took off 5 bases at V and 2 bases at J, with 8 bases between the two ends. The CDR3 here is CASSLLPTDTQYF. In DNA form, the CDR3 reads TGTGCCAGCAGTCTCCTCCCCACAGATACGCAGTATTTT.

This rearrangement joins TRBV5-4 to TRBJ1-2; D not resolved. Per germline, CDR1 SGHNT and CDR2 YYREEE (reference sequence). The ends were cut back, 0 bases at V and 0 bases at J, with 9 bases in the middle. The CDR3 spans 15 residues. CDR3 region: CASSLALGTNYGYTF. CDR3 nucleotides: TGTGCCAGCAGCTTGGCACTAGGGACTAACTATGGCTACACCTTC.

This clone was recorded only once. The V and J genes are TRBV6-2 or TRBV6-3 and TRBJ2-1; 7 bases match TRBD1. This CDR3 has 15 amino acids. V lost 2 bases, J lost 2 bases, and 3 bases stayed unmatched. Germline loops: CDR1 MNHEY, CDR2 SVGEGT. The CDR3 protein is CASSYGGTAYNEQFF. For the CDR3, the DNA is TGTGCCAGCAGTTACGGTGGGACAGCCTACAATGAGCAGTTCTTC.

This clone was seen only once. J is TRBJ1-4 and V is TRBV3-1 (or the pseudogene TRBV3-2); D not resolved. Germline CDR1 LGHDT, CDR2 YNNKEL (reference sequence). With 3 bases removed from V and 4 bases from J, the gap between germline ends came to 6 bases. This CDR3 comprises 13 residues. The CDR3 reads CASSQRYNEKLFF. The DNA for the CDR3 is TGTGCCAGCAGCCAGCGCTATAATGAAAAACTGTTTTTT.

The chain combines TRBV5-1 with TRBJ1-2; 7 bases line up with TRBD1. CDR3 length equals 13 residues. The J segment lost 4 bases and the V segment lost 4 bases, leaving 4 bases of the junction unmatched. Germline V gene data show CDR1 as SGHRS and CDR2 as YFSETQ. CDR3 DNA: TGCGCCAGCAGCACCGGGACAGTCTATGGCTACACCTTC. This encodes CASSTGTVYGYTF.

The gene calls are TRBV5-5 and TRBJ1-1; D gene uncertain. Looked up from germline, CDR1 is SGHKS and CDR2 is YYEKEE (reference sequence). The CDR3 is 15 amino acids. Trimming stripped 4 bases from V and 3 bases from J, with 16 bases between. CDR3 nucleotide sequence: TGTGCCAGCAGCCCGGAACTATTAAGACACACTGAAGCTTTCTTT. It yields the protein CASSPELLRHTEAFF. The variable domain in full, completed from reference TRBV5-5 and TRBJ1-1, reads DAGVTQSPTHLIKTRGQQVTLRCSPISGHKSVSWYQQVLGQGPQFIFQYYEKEERGRGNFPDRFSARQFPNYSSELNVNALLLGDSALYLCASSPELLRHTEAFFGQGTRLTVV.

This chain links TRBV2 with TRBJ1-1; 7 nucleotides match TRBD1. This CDR3 is built from 14 residues. CDR1 is SNHLY and CDR2 is FYNNEI in the germline V gene. Losses at the gene ends were 5 bases for V and 0 bases for J; bases not matched to a gene: 3. The CDR3 sequence is CASSYRGMNTEAFF. CDR3 nucleotides: TGTGCCAGCAGTTACAGGGGAATGAACACTGAAGCTTTCTTT.